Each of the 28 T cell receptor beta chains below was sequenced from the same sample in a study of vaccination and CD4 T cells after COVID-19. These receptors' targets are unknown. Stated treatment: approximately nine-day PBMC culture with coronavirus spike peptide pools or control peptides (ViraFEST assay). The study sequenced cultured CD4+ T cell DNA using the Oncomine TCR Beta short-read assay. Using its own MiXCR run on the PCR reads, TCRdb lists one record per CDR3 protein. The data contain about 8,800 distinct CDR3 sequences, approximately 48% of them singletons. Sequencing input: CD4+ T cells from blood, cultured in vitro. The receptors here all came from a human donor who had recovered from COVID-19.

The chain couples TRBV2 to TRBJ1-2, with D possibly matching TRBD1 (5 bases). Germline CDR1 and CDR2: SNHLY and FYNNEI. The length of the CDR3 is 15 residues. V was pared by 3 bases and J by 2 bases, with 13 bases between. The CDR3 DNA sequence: TGTGCCAGCAGTGACCGGGGTCGGGGGAACTATGGCTACACCTTC. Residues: CASSDRGRGNYGYTF.

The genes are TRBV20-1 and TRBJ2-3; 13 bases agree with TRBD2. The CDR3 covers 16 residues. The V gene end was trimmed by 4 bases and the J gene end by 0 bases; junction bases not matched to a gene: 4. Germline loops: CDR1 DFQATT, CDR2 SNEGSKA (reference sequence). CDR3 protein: CSATTSGRTSTDTQYF. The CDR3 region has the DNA TGCAGTGCTACGACTAGCGGGAGGACGAGCACAGATACGCAGTATTTT.

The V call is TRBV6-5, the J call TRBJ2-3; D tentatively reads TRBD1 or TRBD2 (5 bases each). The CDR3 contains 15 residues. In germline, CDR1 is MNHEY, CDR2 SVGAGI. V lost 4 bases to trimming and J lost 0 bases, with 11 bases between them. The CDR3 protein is CASSSRDGSTDTQYF. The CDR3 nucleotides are TGTGCCAGCAGTTCCCGGGACGGAAGCACAGATACGCAGTATTTT.

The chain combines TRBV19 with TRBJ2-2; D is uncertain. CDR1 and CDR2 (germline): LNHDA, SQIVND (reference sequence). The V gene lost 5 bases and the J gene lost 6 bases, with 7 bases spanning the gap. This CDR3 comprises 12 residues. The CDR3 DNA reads TGTGCCAGTAGTCTCCCCGCCGGGGAGCTGTTTTTT. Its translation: CASSLPAGELFF.

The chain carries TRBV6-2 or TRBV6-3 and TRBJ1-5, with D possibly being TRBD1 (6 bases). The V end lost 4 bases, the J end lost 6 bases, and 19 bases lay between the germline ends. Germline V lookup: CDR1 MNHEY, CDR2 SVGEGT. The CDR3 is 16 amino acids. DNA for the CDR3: TGTGCCAGCAGTTTCGACAGGCCATATGTAGGTCAGCCCCAGCATTTT. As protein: CASSFDRPYVGQPQHF.

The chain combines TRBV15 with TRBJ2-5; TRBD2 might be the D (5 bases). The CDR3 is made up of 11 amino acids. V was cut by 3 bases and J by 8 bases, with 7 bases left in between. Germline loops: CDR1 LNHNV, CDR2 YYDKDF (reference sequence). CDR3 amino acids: CATSSGITQYF. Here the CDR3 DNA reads TGTGCCACCAGCAGCGGGATTACCCAGTACTTC.

CDR3: CATHNQASNQPQHF. CDR3 nucleotides: TGTGCCACCCACAATCAAGCTAGCAATCAGCCCCAGCATTTT. The rearrangement joins TRBV24-1 to TRBJ1-5, with D unclear. Trimming took 9 bases from V and 0 from J, leaving 11 bases between them. This CDR3 has 14 amino acids. The germline V gene has CDR1 KGHDR and CDR2 SFDVKD.

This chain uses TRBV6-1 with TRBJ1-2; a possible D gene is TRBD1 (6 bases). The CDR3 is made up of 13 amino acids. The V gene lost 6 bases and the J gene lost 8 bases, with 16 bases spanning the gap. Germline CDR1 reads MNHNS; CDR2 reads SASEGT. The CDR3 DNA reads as TGTGCCAGCAGGCCAGGGGAAGTTCTCGGCTACACCTTC. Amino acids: CASRPGEVLGYTF.

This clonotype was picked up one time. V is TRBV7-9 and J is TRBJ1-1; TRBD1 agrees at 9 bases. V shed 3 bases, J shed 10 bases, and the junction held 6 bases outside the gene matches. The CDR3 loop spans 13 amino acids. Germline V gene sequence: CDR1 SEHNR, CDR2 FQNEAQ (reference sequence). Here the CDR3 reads CASSLGGQGAAFF. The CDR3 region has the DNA TGTGCCAGCAGCTTGGGGGGACAGGGTGCAGCTTTCTTT.

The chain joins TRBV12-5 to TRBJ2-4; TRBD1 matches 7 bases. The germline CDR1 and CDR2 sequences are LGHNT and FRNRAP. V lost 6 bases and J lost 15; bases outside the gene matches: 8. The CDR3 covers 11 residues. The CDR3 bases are TGTGCTAGTGGACTACAGGGGTCAACGTACTTC. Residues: CASGLQGSTYF. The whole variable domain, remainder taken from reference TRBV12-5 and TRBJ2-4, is DARVTQTPRHKVTEMGQEVTMRCQPILGHNTVFWYRQTMMQGLELLAYFRNRAPLDDSGMPKDRFSAEMPDATLATLKIQPSEPRDSAVYFCASGLQGSTYFGAGTRLSVL.

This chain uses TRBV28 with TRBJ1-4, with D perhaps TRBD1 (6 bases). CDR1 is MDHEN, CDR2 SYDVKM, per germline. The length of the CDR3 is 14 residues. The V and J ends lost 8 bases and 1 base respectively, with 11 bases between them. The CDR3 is CASVRGGTNEKLFF. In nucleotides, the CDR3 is TGTGCCAGCGTTCGAGGGGGAACTAATGAAAAACTGTTTTTT. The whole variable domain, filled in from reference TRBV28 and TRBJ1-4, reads DVKVTQSSRYLVKRTGEKVFLECVQDMDHENMFWYRQDPGLGLRLIYFSYDVKMKEKGDIPEGYSVSREKKERFSLILESASTNQTSMYLCASVRGGTNEKLFFGSGTQLSVL.

The CDR3, as DNA: TGCAGTGCCCCCGGACAGTTAGGTCAGCCCCAGCATTTT. It yields the protein CSAPGQLGQPQHF. The chain couples TRBV20-1 to TRBJ1-5; D is perhaps TRBD1 (6 bases). Looked up from germline, CDR1 is DFQATT and CDR2 is SNEGSKA (reference sequence). V was pared by 6 bases and J by 6 bases, with 15 bases between. The length of the CDR3 is 13 residues.

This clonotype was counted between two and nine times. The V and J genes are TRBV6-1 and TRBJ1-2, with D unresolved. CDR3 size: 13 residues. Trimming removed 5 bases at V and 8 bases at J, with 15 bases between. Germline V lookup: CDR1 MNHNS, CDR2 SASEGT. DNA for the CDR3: TGTGCCAGCAGTCCGCGGACCGACCGGGGCTACACCTTC. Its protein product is CASSPRTDRGYTF.

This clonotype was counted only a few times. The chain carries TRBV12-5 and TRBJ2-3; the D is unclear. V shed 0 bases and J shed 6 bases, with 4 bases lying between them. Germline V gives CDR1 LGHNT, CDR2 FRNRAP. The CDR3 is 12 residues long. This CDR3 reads CASGLVEDTQYF. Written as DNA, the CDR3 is TGTGCTAGTGGTTTGGTGGAGGATACGCAGTATTTT.

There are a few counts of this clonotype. The CDR3 loop reads CASSQSRDGHSPLHF. The CDR3 nucleotides read TGCGCCAGCAGTCAAAGCCGGGACGGACATTCACCCCTCCACTTT. The genes are TRBV10-1 and TRBJ1-6, with a weak D call TRBD1 (5 bases). Germline loops: CDR1 WNHNN, CDR2 SYGVQD (reference sequence). The CDR3 has 15 residues. V was pared by 5 bases and J by 8 bases, with 16 bases between.

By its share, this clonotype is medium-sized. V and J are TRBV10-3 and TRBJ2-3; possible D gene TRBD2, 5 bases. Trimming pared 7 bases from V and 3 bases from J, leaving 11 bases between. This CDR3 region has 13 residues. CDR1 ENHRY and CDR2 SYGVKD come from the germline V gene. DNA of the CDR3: TGTGCCATCACAGCCGGGGTTACAGATACGCAGTATTTT. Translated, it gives CAITAGVTDTQYF.

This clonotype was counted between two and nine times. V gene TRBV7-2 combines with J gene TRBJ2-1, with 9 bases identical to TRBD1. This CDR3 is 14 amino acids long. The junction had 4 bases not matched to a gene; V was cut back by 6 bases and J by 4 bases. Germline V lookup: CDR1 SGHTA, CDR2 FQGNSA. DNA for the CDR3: TGTGCCAGCAGACGGACAGGGGAGTACAATGAGCAGTTCTTC. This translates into CASRRTGEYNEQFF.

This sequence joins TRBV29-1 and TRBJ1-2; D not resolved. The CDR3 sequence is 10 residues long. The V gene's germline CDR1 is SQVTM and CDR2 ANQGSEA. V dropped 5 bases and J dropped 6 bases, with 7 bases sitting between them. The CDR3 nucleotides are TGCAGCGTTTCGGAAGATGGCTACACCTTC. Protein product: CSVSEDGYTF. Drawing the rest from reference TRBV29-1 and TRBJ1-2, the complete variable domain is SAVISQKPSRDICQRGTSLTIQCQVDSQVTMMFWYRQQPGQSLTLIATANQGSEATYESGFVIDKFPISRPNLTFSTLTVSNMSPEDSSIYLCSVSEDGYTFGSGTRLTVV.

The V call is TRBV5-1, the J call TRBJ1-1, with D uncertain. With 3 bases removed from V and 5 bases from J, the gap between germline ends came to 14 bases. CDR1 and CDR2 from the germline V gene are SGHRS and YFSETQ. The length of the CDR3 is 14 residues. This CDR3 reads CASSSQDATTEAFF. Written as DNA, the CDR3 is TGCGCCAGCAGCTCCCAGGACGCGACGACTGAAGCTTTCTTT.

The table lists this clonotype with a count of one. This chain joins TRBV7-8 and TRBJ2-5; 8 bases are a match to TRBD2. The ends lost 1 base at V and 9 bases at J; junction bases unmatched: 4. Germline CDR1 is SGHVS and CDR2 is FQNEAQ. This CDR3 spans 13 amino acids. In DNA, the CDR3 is TGTGCCAGCAGCTTAGGATCGGGGGGGCCCCAGTACTTC. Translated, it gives CASSLGSGGPQYF. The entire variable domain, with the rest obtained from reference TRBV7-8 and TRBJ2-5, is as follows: GAGVSQSPRYKVAKRGQDVALRCDPISGHVSLFWYQQALGQGPEFLTYFQNEAQLDKSGLPSDRFFAERPEGSVSTLKIQRTQQEDSAVYLCASSLGSGGPQYFGPGTRLLVL.

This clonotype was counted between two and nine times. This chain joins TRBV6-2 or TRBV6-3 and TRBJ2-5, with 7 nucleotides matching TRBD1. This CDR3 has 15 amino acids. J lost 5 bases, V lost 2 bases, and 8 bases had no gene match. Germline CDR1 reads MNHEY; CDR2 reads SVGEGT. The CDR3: CASSYERGPWETQYF. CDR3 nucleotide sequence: TGTGCCAGCAGTTACGAAAGGGGGCCTTGGGAGACCCAGTACTTC.

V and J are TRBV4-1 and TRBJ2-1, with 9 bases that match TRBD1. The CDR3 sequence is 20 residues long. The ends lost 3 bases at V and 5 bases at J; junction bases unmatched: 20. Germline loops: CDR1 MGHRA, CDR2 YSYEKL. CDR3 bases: TGCGCCAGCAGCCATCCCCCGGGACAGGGCCGCGCTAGCGCTAACAATGAGCAGTTCTTC. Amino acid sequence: CASSHPPGQGRASANNEQFF.

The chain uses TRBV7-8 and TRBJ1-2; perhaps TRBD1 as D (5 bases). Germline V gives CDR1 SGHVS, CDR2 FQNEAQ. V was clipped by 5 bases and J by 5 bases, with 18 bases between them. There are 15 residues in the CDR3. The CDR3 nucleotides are TGTGCCAGCAGCCAACCCGCCGGGGGGTATTATGGCTACACCTTC. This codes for CASSQPAGGYYGYTF.

The CDR3 reads CASSFSRSVNEQFF. The CDR3 DNA sequence: TGTGCCAGCAGCTTTTCCAGATCGGTAAATGAGCAGTTCTTC. The chain couples TRBV7-6 to TRBJ2-1, with no clear D. Germline CDR1 and CDR2: SGHVS and FNYEAQ. There are 14 residues in the CDR3. Trimming removed 3 bases from V and 7 bases from J, with 13 bases in between.

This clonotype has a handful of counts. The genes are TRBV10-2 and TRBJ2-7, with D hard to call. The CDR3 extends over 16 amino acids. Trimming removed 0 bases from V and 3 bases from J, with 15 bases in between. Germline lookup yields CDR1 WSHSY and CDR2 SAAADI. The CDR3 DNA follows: TGCGCCAGCAGTGAGTCTATAGGCACCACGTACTACGAGCAGTACTTC. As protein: CASSESIGTTYYEQYF.

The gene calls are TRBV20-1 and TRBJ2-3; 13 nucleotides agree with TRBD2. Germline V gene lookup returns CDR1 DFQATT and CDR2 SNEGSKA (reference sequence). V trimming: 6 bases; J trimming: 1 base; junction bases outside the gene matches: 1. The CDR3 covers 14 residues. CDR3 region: CSAGLAGGTDTQYF. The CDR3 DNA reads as TGCAGTGCAGGACTAGCGGGGGGCACAGATACGCAGTATTTT.

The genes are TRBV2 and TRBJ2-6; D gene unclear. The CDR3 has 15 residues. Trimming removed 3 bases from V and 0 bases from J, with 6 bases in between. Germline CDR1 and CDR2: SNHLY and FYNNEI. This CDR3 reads CASSDRSSGANVLTF. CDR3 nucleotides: TGTGCCAGCAGTGATAGGAGCTCTGGGGCCAACGTCCTGACTTTC.

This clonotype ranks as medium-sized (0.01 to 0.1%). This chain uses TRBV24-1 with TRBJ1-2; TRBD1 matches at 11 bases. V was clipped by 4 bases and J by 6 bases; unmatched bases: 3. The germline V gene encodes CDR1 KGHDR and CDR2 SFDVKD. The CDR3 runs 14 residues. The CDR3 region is CATSDPGQGDGYTF. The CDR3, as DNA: TGTGCCACCAGTGACCCGGGACAGGGGGATGGCTACACCTTC.